The text below deals with one TCR beta chain. This entry belongs to a study of OX40 agonist ivuxolimab in advanced cancers. Study context: Having had anti-PD-1, anti-PD-L1 or anti-CTLA-4 therapy before was allowed, and under 50% had some.

Germline CDR1 SGDLS, CDR2 YYNGEE. V lost 1 base and J lost 10, with 9 bases in between. This CDR3 comprises 12 residues. The repertoire was sequenced with immunoSEQ multiplex PCR; TCRdb's copy has only in-frame clones and lacks some. Of about 130,000 clones listed, about 92% are singletons. The sequenced sample was CD4+ or CD8+ T cells sorted from blood, obtained in a trial of the OX40 agonist ivuxolimab. V gene TRBV9 combines with J gene TRBJ2-1, with unresolved D. This clonotype was obtained from an adult with an advanced solid tumor such as melanoma, head and neck, liver or kidney cancer. This chain's CDR3 is CASSVSGREQFF. In DNA, the CDR3 is TGTGCCAGCAGCGTAAGTGGGCGCGAGCAGTTCTTC.